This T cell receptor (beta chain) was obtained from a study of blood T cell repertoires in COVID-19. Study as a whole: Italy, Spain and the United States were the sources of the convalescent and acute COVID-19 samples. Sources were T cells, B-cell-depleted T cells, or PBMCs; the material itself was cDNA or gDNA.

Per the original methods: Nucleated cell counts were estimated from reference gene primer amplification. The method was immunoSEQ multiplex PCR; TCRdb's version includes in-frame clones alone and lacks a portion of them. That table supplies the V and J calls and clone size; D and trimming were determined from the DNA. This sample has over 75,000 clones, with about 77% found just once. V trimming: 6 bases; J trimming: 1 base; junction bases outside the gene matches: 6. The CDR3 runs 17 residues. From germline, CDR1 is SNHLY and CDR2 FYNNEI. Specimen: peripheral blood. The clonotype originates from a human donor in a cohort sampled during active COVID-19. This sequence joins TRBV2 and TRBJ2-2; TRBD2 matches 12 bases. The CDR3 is CASRLLAGGKNTGELFF. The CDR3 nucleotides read TGTGCCAGCAGATTACTAGCGGGGGGCAAGAACACCGGGGAGCTGTTTTTT. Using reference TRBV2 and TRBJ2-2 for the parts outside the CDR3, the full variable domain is EPEVTQTPSHQVTQMGQEVILRCVPISNHLYFYWYRQILGQKVEFLVSFYNNEISEKSEIFDDQFSVERPDGSNFTLKIRSTKLEDSAMYFCASRLLAGGKNTGELFFGEGSRLTVL.